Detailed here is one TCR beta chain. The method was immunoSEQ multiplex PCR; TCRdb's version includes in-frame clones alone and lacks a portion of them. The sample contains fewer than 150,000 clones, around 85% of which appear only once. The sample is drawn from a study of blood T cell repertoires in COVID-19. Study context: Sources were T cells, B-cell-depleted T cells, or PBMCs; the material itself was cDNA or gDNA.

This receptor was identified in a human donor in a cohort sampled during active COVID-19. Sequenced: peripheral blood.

Written as DNA, the CDR3 is TGTGCCAGCAGCTTGCGACAGGGTCTGGGGGAGACCCAGTACTTC. Its translation: CASSLRQGLGETQYF. The chain recombines TRBV11-3 with TRBJ2-5; 7 bases align to TRBD1. Trimming cost V 3 bases and J 5 bases; bases outside gene matches: 9. The CDR3 has 15 amino acids. Looked up from germline, CDR1 is SGHNT and CDR2 is YENEEA.